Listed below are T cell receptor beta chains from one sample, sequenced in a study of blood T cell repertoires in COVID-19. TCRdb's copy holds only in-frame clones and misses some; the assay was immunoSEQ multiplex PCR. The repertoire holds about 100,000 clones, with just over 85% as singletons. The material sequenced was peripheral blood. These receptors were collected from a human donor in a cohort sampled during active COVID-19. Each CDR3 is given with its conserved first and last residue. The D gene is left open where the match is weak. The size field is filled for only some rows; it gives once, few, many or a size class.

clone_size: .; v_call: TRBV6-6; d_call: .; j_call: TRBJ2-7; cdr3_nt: TGTGCCAGCAGCAGGGACGAGCAGTACTTC; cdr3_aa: CASSRDEQYF
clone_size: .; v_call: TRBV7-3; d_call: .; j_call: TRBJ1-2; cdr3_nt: TGTGCCAGCAGCTTAACAGGGGGAAACTATGGCTACACCTTC; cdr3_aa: CASSLTGGNYGYTF
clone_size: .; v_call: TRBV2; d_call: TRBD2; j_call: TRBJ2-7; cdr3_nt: TGTGCCAGCAGTTGGGGACTAGCGGCCTACGAGCAGTACTTC; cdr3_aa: CASSWGLAAYEQYF
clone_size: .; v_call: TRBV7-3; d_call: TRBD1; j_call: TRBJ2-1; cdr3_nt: TGTGCCAGCAGCCTGACAGGGTTGGGGGCCAGGGAGCAGTTCTTC; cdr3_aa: CASSLTGLGAREQFF
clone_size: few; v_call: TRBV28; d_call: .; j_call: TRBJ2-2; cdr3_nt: TGTGCCAGCAGTTTATCGCGGGAAAGGACCGGGGAGCTGTTTTTT; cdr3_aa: CASSLSRERTGELFF
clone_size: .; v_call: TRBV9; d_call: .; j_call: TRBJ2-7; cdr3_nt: TGTGCCAGCAGCGTAGCAACAGGGAACTACGAGCAGTACTTC; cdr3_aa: CASSVATGNYEQYF
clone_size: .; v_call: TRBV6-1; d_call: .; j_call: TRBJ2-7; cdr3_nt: TGTGCCAGCAGTGAAGCGCTTCTGGGGGCGGGGGACTTC; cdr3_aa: CASSEALLGAGDF
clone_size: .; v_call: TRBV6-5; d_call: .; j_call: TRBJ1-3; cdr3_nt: TGTGCCAGCAGTTACTCGGTAGGGGTGGGAAACACCATATATTTT; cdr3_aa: CASSYSVGVGNTIYF
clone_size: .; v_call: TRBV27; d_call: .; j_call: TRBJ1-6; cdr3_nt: TGTGCCAGCAGGGGGGCATATAATTCACCCCTCCACTTT; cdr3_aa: CASRGAYNSPLHF
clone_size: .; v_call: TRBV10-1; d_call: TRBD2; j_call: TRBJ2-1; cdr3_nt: TGCGCCAGCAGTGAGGTTGGAAGACTAGCGTATTACAATGAGCAGTTCTTC; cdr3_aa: CASSEVGRLAYYNEQFF
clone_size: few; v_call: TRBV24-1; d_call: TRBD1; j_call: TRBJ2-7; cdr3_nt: TGTGCCACCAGTGATTTAGCCGGGACAGCTGCCTACGAGCAGTACTTC; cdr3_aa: CATSDLAGTAAYEQYF
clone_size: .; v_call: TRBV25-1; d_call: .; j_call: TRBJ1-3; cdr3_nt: TGTGCCAGCAGTGAAAATGCGGGTAAAGGAACTGGAAACACCATATATTTT; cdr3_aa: CASSENAGKGTGNTIYF
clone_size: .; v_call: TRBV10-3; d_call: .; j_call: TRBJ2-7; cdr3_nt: TGTGCCATCAGGCTGGACGGGAGCTCCTACGAGCAGTACTTC; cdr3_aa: CAIRLDGSSYEQYF
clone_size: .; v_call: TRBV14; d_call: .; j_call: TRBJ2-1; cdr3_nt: TGTGCCAGCAGCCAATCGGTAGCGGAGAATGAGCAGTTCTTC; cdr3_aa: CASSQSVAENEQFF